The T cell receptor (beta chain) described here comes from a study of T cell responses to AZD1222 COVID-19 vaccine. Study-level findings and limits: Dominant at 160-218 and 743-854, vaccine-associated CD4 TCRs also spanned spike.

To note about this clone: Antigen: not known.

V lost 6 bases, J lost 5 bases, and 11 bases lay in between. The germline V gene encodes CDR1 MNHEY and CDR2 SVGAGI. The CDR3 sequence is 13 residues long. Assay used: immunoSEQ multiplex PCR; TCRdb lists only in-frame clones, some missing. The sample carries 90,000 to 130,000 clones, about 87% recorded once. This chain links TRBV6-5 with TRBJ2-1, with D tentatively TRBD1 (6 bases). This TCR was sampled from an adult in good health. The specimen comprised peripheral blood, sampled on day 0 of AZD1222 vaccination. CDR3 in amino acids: CASRQGWNNEQFF. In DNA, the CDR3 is TGTGCCAGCAGACAGGGATGGAACAATGAGCAGTTCTTC.